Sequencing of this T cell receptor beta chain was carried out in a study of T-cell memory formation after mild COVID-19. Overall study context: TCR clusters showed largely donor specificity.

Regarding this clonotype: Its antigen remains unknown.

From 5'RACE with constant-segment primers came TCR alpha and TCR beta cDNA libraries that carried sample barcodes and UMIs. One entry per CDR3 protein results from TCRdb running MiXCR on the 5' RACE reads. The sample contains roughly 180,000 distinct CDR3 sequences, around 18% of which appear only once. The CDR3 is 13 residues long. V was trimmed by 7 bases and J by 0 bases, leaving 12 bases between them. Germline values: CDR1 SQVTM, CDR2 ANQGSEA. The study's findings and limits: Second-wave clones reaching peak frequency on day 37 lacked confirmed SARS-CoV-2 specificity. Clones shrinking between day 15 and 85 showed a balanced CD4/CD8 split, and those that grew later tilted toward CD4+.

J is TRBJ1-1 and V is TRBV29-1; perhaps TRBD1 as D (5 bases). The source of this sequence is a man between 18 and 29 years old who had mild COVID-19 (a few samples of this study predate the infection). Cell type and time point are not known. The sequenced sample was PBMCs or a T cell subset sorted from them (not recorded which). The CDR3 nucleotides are TGCAGCGCCCGACAGAGCATGAACACTGAAGCTTTCTTT. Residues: CSARQSMNTEAFF.